The 10 T cell receptor beta chains below were found in one sample sequenced in a study of cytomegalovirus exposure and HLA in healthy donors. PCR amplification relied on 60 Vbeta primers (plus 13 Jbeta primers). Clones were read by immunoSEQ multiplex PCR, and TCRdb kept only the in-frame ones, dropping some. The data show more than 150,000 clones, approximately 84% seen once. The sample taken for sequencing was PBMCs. The receptors here all came from a girl in the first two years of life in good health and CMV-seronegative.

CDR3 coding DNA: TGTGCCAGCAGTTTATATTTAGGGGAAGGGGATGGCTACACCTTC. This encodes CASSLYLGEGDGYTF. This chain joins TRBV27 and TRBJ1-2, with D perhaps matching TRBD1 (5 bases). The V end was cut by 1 base, the J end by 6 bases, with 15 bases between. From germline, CDR1 is MNHEY and CDR2 SMNVEV (reference sequence). This CDR3 is built from 15 residues.

This sequence joins TRBV30 and TRBJ1-1, with D unresolved. V lost 2 bases, J lost 5 bases, and 15 bases lay in between. The germline gives CDR1 GTSNPN, CDR2 SVGIG (reference sequence). CDR3 length equals 14 residues. The CDR3 DNA follows: TGTGCCTGGAGTCTTTTCGGGAGAGAGACTGAAGCTTTCTTT. Translating it yields CAWSLFGRETEAFF.

The rearrangement joins TRBV2 to TRBJ2-3; 11 nucleotides align to TRBD2. This CDR3 comprises 16 residues. Germline V gene lookup returns CDR1 SNHLY and CDR2 FYNNEI. Losses at the gene ends were 5 bases for V and 0 bases for J; bases not matched to a gene: 4. Here the CDR3 reads CASSRLAGTSTDTQYF. CDR3 nucleotide sequence: TGTGCCAGCAGTCGACTAGCGGGAACTAGCACAGATACGCAGTATTTT. Full variable domain (rest looked up from reference TRBV2 and TRBJ2-3): EPEVTQTPSHQVTQMGQEVILRCVPISNHLYFYWYRQILGQKVEFLVSFYNNEISEKSEIFDDQFSVERPDGSNFTLKIRSTKLEDSAMYFCASSRLAGTSTDTQYFGPGTRLTVL.

The V and J genes are TRBV9 and TRBJ2-2; maybe TRBD1 (5 bases). There are 14 residues in the CDR3. V lost 0 bases and J lost 3, with 6 bases in between. In germline, CDR1 is SGDLS, CDR2 YYNGEE. The CDR3 DNA follows: TGTGCCAGCAGCGTAGAAGGGGACACCGGGGAGCTGTTTTTT. The encoded protein is CASSVEGDTGELFF.

This clone occurred a few times. The rearrangement uses TRBV6-6 and TRBJ2-2; no clear D gene. The CDR3 sequence is 13 residues long. The germline CDR1 and CDR2 sequences are MNHNY and SVGAGI (reference sequence). The germline V and J ends were trimmed by 5 bases and 4 bases, with 8 bases remaining between them. CDR3 loop: CASSPRSTGELFF. The CDR3 DNA sequence: TGTGCCAGCAGTCCTAGGAGCACCGGGGAGCTGTTTTTT.

The chain joins TRBV5-8 to TRBJ2-4; D is unresolved. Looked up from germline, CDR1 is SGHTS and CDR2 is YDEGEE. The CDR3 has 14 residues. V was trimmed by 0 bases and J by 0 bases, leaving 4 bases between them. The DNA of the CDR3 is TGTGCCAGCAGCTTGGGACTAGCCAAAAACATTCAGTACTTC. This encodes CASSLGLAKNIQYF.

CDR3 nucleotides: TGTGCCAGCCAATATAGTCGGGTGAACACTGAAGCTTTCTTT. It codes for CASQYSRVNTEAFF. The V and J genes are TRBV6-5 and TRBJ1-1; no clear D gene. The CDR3 is 14 amino acids. The germline V gene has CDR1 MNHEY and CDR2 SVGAGI. The V end was cut by 8 bases, the J end by 0 bases, with 13 bases between.

The rearrangement links TRBV2 to TRBJ2-5; TRBD2 matches at 9 bases. Germline CDR1 and CDR2: SNHLY and FYNNEI. The CDR3 covers 16 residues. Trimming took 6 bases from V and 5 from J; bases not matched to a gene: 13. This CDR3 is CASRGLGREGLETQYF. The CDR3 DNA reads TGTGCCAGCAGGGGACTTGGGCGGGAGGGCCTTGAGACCCAGTACTTC.

This chain uses TRBV30 with TRBJ2-5; D is uncertain. The length of the CDR3 is 11 residues. V gave up 7 bases and J gave up 4 bases, with 10 bases separating them. Germline lookup yields CDR1 GTSNPN and CDR2 SVGIG (reference sequence). The CDR3 nucleotides are TGTGCCTACCAGCAGGCAGAGACCCAGTACTTC. This gives the protein CAYQQAETQYF.

The chain is built from TRBV4-1 and TRBJ2-3; D remains ambiguous. The CDR3 covers 14 residues. Germline V gene sequence: CDR1 MGHRA, CDR2 YSYEKL. Trimming removed 4 bases from V and 2 bases from J, with 10 bases in between. The CDR3 region is CASSRLQLTDTQYF. DNA for the CDR3: TGCGCCAGCAGCCGCCTGCAACTCACAGATACGCAGTATTTT.